This paragraph reports one T cell receptor (beta chain). These data originate in a study of shared clonotypes between healthy human individuals. Only in-frame clones appear in the TCRdb table, and some are missing; sequencing was by immunoSEQ multiplex PCR. This table has some 1 million clones, 75% appearing once. The specimen sequenced was memory CD4+ T cells sorted from blood. Subset defined: CD45RA-negative fraction. The TCR originated in a man between 18 and 29 years old in good health.

In DNA, the CDR3 is TGTGCCAGCAGCTTACCGGGGACCCAGTACTTC. Its translation is CASSLPGTQYF. The V gene is TRBV11-2, the J gene TRBJ2-5, with unresolved D. Trimming took 2 bases from V and 7 from J, leaving 5 bases between them. The CDR3 extends over 11 amino acids. Germline loops: CDR1 SGHAT, CDR2 FQNNGV.